This T cell receptor (beta chain) was sequenced during a study of T cell responses to AZD1222 COVID-19 vaccine. General study points: Along spike, vaccine-associated CD4 TCRs were found throughout, with dominance at 160-218 and 743-854. It was only after the peak T cell response that any repertoires were sampled. Just a handful of AZD1222 recipients tested seropositive at baseline.

Both about-4-week and about-12-week second-dose recipients were combined. A remark on this clone: Its antigen remains unknown.

Using immunoSEQ multiplex PCR, the repertoire was profiled, and TCRdb retains in-frame clones only, with some absent. The data hold more than 80,000 clones, with roughly 88% observed a single time. Germline CDR1 and CDR2: LGHNA and YSLEER. Deletions cut 4 bases from V and 0 bases from J, with 13 bases between. The CDR3 contains 15 residues. The specimen was peripheral blood, collected 28 days after the second AZD1222 dose. This TCR derives from an adult who received the AZD1222 COVID-19 vaccine. The chain is built from TRBV4-3 and TRBJ2-7; D remains ambiguous. The CDR3 reads CASSLSTGASYEQYF. In nucleotides, the CDR3 is TGCGCCAGCAGCCTCAGCACGGGTGCCTCCTACGAGCAGTACTTC.